The 2 T cell receptor beta chains below all came from one sample that was sequenced in a study of sequential checkpoint blockade in melanoma. Repertoires were generated with immunoSEQ multiplex PCR, while TCRdb's copy carries only in-frame clones and drops some. The sample has about 9,600 clones, around 24% seen once. Treatment reported: randomized to nivolumab then ipilimumab (arm A) or the reverse (arm B). Material: tumor tissue (inferred from file names), obtained from a patient given nivolumab and ipilimumab in sequence. Every receptor here comes from a human donor with melanoma.

The sample holds a few counts of this clone. This chain links TRBV11-3 with TRBJ1-2, with D possibly matching TRBD1 (5 bases). The CDR3 is 15 residues long. Per the germline V gene, CDR1 is SGHNT and CDR2 is YENEEA. The V end lost 3 bases, the J end lost 4 bases, and 15 bases lay between the germline ends. The CDR3 protein is CASSLDVGTSYGYTF. The CDR3 bases are TGTGCCAGCAGCTTGGATGTGGGGACGAGCTATGGCTACACCTTC.

The table lists this clone with a few counts. The rearrangement links TRBV11-3 to TRBJ1-3; D remains unclear. Germline-derived CDR1 and CDR2 are SGHNT and YENEEA. Trimming cost V 3 bases and J 9 bases, with 15 bases left between them. This CDR3 spans 14 amino acids. CDR3 DNA: TGTGCCAGCAGCTTGCAGAATCATGAGGTCACCATATATTTT. It yields the protein CASSLQNHEVTIYF.